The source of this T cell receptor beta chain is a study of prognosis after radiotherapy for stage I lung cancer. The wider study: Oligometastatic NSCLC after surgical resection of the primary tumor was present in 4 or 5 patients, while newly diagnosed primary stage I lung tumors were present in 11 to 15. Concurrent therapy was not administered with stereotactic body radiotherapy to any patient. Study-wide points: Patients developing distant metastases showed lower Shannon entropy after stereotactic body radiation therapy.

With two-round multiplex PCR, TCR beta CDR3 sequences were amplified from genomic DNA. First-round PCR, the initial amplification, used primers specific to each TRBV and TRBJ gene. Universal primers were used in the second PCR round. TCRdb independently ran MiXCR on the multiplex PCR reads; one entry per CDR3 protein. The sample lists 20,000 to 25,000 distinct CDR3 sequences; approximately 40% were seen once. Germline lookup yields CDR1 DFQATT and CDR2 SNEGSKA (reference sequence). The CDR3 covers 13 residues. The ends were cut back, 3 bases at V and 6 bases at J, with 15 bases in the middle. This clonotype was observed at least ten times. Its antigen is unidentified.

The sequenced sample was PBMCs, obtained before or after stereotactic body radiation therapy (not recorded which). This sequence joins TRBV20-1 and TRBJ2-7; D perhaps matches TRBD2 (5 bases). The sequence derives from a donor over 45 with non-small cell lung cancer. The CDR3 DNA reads TGCAGTGCTAGTCCCCGACTATTTGCCGAGCAGTACTTC. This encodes CSASPRLFAEQYF.